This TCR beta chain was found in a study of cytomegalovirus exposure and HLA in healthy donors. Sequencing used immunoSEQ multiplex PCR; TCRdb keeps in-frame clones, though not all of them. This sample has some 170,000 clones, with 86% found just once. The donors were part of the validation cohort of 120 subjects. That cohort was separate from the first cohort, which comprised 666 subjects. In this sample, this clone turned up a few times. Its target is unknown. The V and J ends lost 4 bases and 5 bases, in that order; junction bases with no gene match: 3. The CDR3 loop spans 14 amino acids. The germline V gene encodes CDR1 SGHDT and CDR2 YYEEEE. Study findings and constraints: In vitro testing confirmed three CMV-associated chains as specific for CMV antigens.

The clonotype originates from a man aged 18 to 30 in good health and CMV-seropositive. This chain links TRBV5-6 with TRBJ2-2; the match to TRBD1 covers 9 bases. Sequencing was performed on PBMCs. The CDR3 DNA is TGTGCCAGCAGCCCCGGGACAGGGACCGGGGAGCTGTTTTTT. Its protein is CASSPGTGTGELFF.